The source of this T cell receptor (beta chain) is a study of blood T cell repertoires in COVID-19. The overall study: The United States, Italy and Spain were the sources of the acute and convalescent COVID-19 samples.

The method was immunoSEQ multiplex PCR; TCRdb's version includes in-frame clones alone and lacks a portion of them. The sample carries 250,000 to 300,000 clones, roughly 90% recorded once. This clone has only a few counts. This CDR3 spans 15 amino acids. V was cut by 7 bases and J by 4 bases, with 19 bases left in between. CDR1 and CDR2 from the germline V gene are LNHDA and SQIVND (reference sequence). The chain has TRBV19 and TRBJ1-1; tentatively, D is TRBD1 (5 bases). The sequenced material came from peripheral blood. This receptor was identified in a woman younger than 45 with COVID-19, enrolled during active disease. The CDR3 region has the DNA TGTGCCAGTACACCCGCCCAAGGGGCGGTCACTGAAGCTTTCTTT. This encodes CASTPAQGAVTEAFF.